These 6 T cell receptor beta chains were sequenced from one sample in a study of technical replicates of blood from several donors. The protocol was immunoSEQ multiplex PCR, while the TCRdb copy is restricted to in-frame clones and leaves out a portion. Found here are around 70,000 clones, 95% to 98% of them singletons; the top ten hold approximately 0.3%. What was sequenced was T cells isolated from PBMCs. Source of these receptors: a human donor in good health.

The chain employs TRBV29-1 and TRBJ2-1; 8 positions agree with TRBD1. From germline, CDR1 is SQVTM and CDR2 ANQGSEA. The CDR3 sequence is 14 residues long. The V gene end was trimmed by 5 bases and the J gene end by 2 bases; junction bases not matched to a gene: 5. In nucleotides, the CDR3 is TGCAGCGTTCGCGACAGGGGAACCTACAATGAGCAGTTCTTC. Translated, it gives CSVRDRGTYNEQFF.

This chain joins TRBV29-1 and TRBJ1-1; TRBD1 matches 11 bases. There are 12 residues in the CDR3. V shed 8 bases and J 5 bases; nucleotides not matched to a gene: 4. Germline V CDR1 and CDR2: SQVTM, ANQGSEA. In DNA form, the CDR3 reads TGCAGCATTGGACAGGGGGCGACTGAAGCTTTCTTT. It is translated as CSIGQGATEAFF.

The chain has TRBV6-1 and TRBJ2-7; D unresolved. CDR1 is MNHNS, CDR2 SASEGT, per germline. The ends were cut back, 0 bases at V and 3 bases at J, with 18 bases in the middle. CDR3 length equals 17 residues. CDR3 sequence reads: CASSEAHVTRIVYEQYF. Written as DNA, the CDR3 is TGTGCCAGCAGTGAAGCGCACGTGACAAGGATAGTCTACGAGCAGTACTTC.

This chain connects TRBV5-6 to TRBJ2-7, with D maybe TRBD2 (5 bases). The V gene lost 6 bases and the J gene lost 4 bases, with 11 bases spanning the gap. The germline V gene encodes CDR1 SGHDT and CDR2 YYEEEE. The CDR3 contains 12 residues. CDR3 coding DNA: TGTGCCAGCAAAAATCAGCGGTACGAGCAGTACTTC. Amino acid sequence: CASKNQRYEQYF. The whole variable domain, remainder taken from reference TRBV5-6 and TRBJ2-7, is DAGVTQSPTHLIKTRGQQVTLRCSPKSGHDTVSWYQQALGQGPQFIFQYYEEEERQRGNFPDRFSGHQFPNYSSELNVNALLLGDSALYLCASKNQRYEQYFGPGTRLTVT.

The J gene is TRBJ2-1, the V gene TRBV28; 7 nucleotides agree with TRBD2. The CDR3 extends over 15 amino acids. The germline V gene has CDR1 MDHEN and CDR2 SYDVKM. V lost 5 bases and J lost 3; bases outside the gene matches: 7. The CDR3 bases are TGTGCCAGCAGTATCCGACTAGCCTTCTACAATGAGCAGTTCTTC. Its protein product is CASSIRLAFYNEQFF.

The chain employs TRBV19 and TRBJ1-1; 9 bases are shared with TRBD1. This CDR3 region has 14 residues. Trimming took 6 bases from V and 5 from J; bases not matched to a gene: 7. Germline values: CDR1 LNHDA, CDR2 SQIVND (reference sequence). The CDR3 is CASRETGGGTEAFF. The CDR3 DNA reads TGTGCCAGTAGGGAGACAGGGGGGGGAACTGAAGCTTTCTTT.